One and the same sample provided the 28 T cell receptor beta chains below, sequenced in a study of cytomegalovirus exposure and HLA in healthy donors. The PCR used 60 Vbeta and 13 Jbeta primers. The method was immunoSEQ multiplex PCR; TCRdb's version includes in-frame clones alone and lacks a portion of them. The sample records 120,000 or so clones, approximately 69% being singletons. Sequences were obtained from PBMCs. These receptors were collected from a middle-aged man in good health and CMV-seropositive.

Worth noting for this clone: One junction end disagrees with the germline gene, perhaps due to a read error. The chain employs TRBV4-1 and TRBJ1-2; D is ambiguous. Germline CDR1 reads MGHRA; CDR2 reads YSYEKL. The length of the CDR3 is 14 residues. CDR3 DNA sequence: TGCGCCAGCAGCCAAGACGGAACTAACTATGACTACACCTTC. It specifies CASSQDGTNYDYTF.

The J gene is TRBJ1-5, the V gene TRBV5-1, with D tentatively TRBD1 (5 bases). The V gene lost 4 bases and the J gene lost 11 bases, with 19 bases spanning the gap. Germline V gene data show CDR1 as SGHRS and CDR2 as YFSETQ. The CDR3 covers 14 residues. This chain's CDR3 is CASSPGGGSEAQHF. The CDR3 nucleotides are TGCGCCAGCAGCCCTGGCGGGGGATCGGAGGCCCAGCATTTT. The full variable domain, with the rest looked up from reference TRBV5-1 and TRBJ1-5, is KAGVTQTPRYLIKTRGQQVTLSCSPISGHRSVSWYQQTPGQGLQFLFEYFSETQRNKGNFPGRFSGRQFSNSRSEMNVSTLELGDSALYLCASSPGGGSEAQHFGDGTRLSIL.

V gene TRBV11-3 combines with J gene TRBJ1-6; TRBD1 matches 7 bases. The V gene end was trimmed by 3 bases and the J gene end by 10 bases; junction bases not matched to a gene: 3. Germline V gives CDR1 SGHNT, CDR2 YENEEA. The CDR3 runs to 13 residues. CDR3 sequence reads: CASSFDRDSPLHF. The CDR3 DNA sequence: TGTGCCAGCAGCTTTGACAGGGACTCACCCCTCCACTTT.

This chain joins TRBV29-1 and TRBJ2-7; 8 bases are a match to TRBD1. CDR3 size: 13 residues. Germline V gives CDR1 SQVTM, CDR2 ANQGSEA. The ends lost 7 bases at V and 0 bases at J; junction bases unmatched: 5. The CDR3 region is CSARGPNSYEQYF. CDR3 bases: TGCAGCGCCAGGGGGCCCAACTCCTACGAGCAGTACTTC.

V and J are TRBV5-1 and TRBJ2-2; no definite D call. The CDR3 has 17 amino acids. Germline V gene sequence: CDR1 SGHRS, CDR2 YFSETQ. The germline V and J ends were trimmed by 0 bases and 0 bases, with 12 bases remaining between them. The CDR3 coding sequence is TGCGCCAGCAGCTTGGGAATTTACGGTACGAACACCGGGGAGCTGTTTTTT. Amino acid sequence: CASSLGIYGTNTGELFF.

This clone has a handful of counts. The rearrangement uses TRBV7-8 and TRBJ1-5; 7 positions match TRBD1. The CDR3 consists of 14 residues. V lost 6 bases to trimming and J lost 6 bases; unmatched junction nucleotides: 8. Germline CDR1 reads SGHVS; CDR2 reads FQNEAQ. CDR3 coding DNA: TGTGCCAGCAGGTCCGGGACAGAGTCTCAGCCCCAGCATTTT. This sequence encodes CASRSGTESQPQHF.

The rearrangement joins TRBV19 to TRBJ2-7, with a tentative D call TRBD2 (7 bases). This CDR3 is 15 amino acids long. V was trimmed by 6 bases and J by 7 bases, leaving 22 bases between them. Germline V CDR1 and CDR2: LNHDA, SQIVND (reference sequence). Here the CDR3 reads CASSPGGRQMFEQYF. The CDR3 DNA follows: TGTGCCAGTAGCCCCGGGGGGCGCCAAATGTTTGAGCAGTACTTC.

This clone was detected only a few times. This chain links TRBV11-2 with TRBJ2-3; 9 nucleotides align to TRBD2. CDR3 length: 16 amino acids. V was pared by 8 bases and J by 5 bases, with 14 bases of the junction left unmatched. Germline loops: CDR1 SGHAT, CDR2 FQNNGV. The CDR3, as DNA: TGTGCCAGCTCTCAGGGCGGGGGGGCAATTATAGATACGCAGTATTTT. Translated, it gives CASSQGGGAIIDTQYF.

In this sample, this clone turned up once. The chain is built from TRBV6-1 and TRBJ1-6; a possible D gene is TRBD1 (5 bases). This CDR3 spans 14 amino acids. The V end was cut by 7 bases, the J end by 5 bases, with 12 bases between. Germline V gives CDR1 MNHNS, CDR2 SASEGT. As DNA, the CDR3 is TGTGCCAGCAAGCCCAAGGGGAATAATTCACCCCTCCACTTT. This codes for CASKPKGNNSPLHF.

This clone has a handful of counts. V usage is TRBV5-1 and J usage is TRBJ2-3, with 8 bases matching TRBD1. CDR1 SGHRS and CDR2 YFSETQ come from the germline V gene. There are 14 residues in the CDR3. The V and J ends lost 5 bases and 2 bases, in that order; junction bases with no gene match: 4. Here the CDR3 reads CASRQQGVTDTQYF. For the CDR3, the DNA is TGCGCCAGCAGGCAACAGGGGGTCACAGATACGCAGTATTTT. The whole variable domain, remainder taken from reference TRBV5-1 and TRBJ2-3, is KAGVTQTPRYLIKTRGQQVTLSCSPISGHRSVSWYQQTPGQGLQFLFEYFSETQRNKGNFPGRFSGRQFSNSRSEMNVSTLELGDSALYLCASRQQGVTDTQYFGPGTRLTVL.

This clone was counted once. The chain is built from TRBV6-8 and TRBJ2-5, with TRBD2 matching over 9 bases. After removal of 4 bases from V and 5 bases from J, the junction contained 5 bases not matched to a gene. This CDR3 has 14 residues. Germline loops: CDR1 MNHGY, CDR2 SAAAGT. As DNA, the CDR3 is TGTGCCAGCAGTTTCGCTAGCGGGATTGAGACCCAGTACTTC. As protein: CASSFASGIETQYF.

This chain joins TRBV11-2 and TRBJ2-7; D gene ambiguous. Germline V CDR1 and CDR2: SGHAT, FQNNGV. The CDR3 covers 15 residues. Trimming removed 2 bases at V and 0 bases at J, with 11 bases between. The CDR3 reads CASSLTTSVSYEQYF. The DNA for the CDR3 is TGTGCCAGCAGCTTAACGACTTCTGTCTCCTACGAGCAGTACTTC.

This clone occurred a few times. An end of the junction does not agree with germline; a read error may underlie this. This chain connects TRBV7-7 to TRBJ2-2, with 7 bases fitting TRBD1. The germline gives CDR1 SSHAT, CDR2 FNYEAQ (reference sequence). The CDR3 has 14 amino acids. The CDR3 DNA follows: TGTGCTAGCAGATCTGACAGGGACACCGGGGAGCTGTTTTTT. Translated, it gives CASRSDRDTGELFF.

The V gene is TRBV27, the J gene TRBJ2-3; weak D call: TRBD2 (5 bases). The V gene's germline CDR1 is MNHEY and CDR2 SMNVEV (reference sequence). V dropped 7 bases and J dropped 0 bases, with 17 bases sitting between them. The CDR3 is 16 amino acids. The DNA for the CDR3 is TGTGCCAGCACCTCTCTGGGCGGGCTTAGCACAGATACGCAGTATTTT. Translation: CASTSLGGLSTDTQYF.

The chain uses TRBV7-3 and TRBJ2-1; D is perhaps TRBD1 (5 bases). V lost 4 bases and J 10 bases, leaving 14 bases between the germline ends. The CDR3 spans 13 residues. CDR1 is SGHTA, CDR2 FQGTGA, per germline. CDR3 sequence (DNA): TGTGCCAGCAGCTCCTCATTGGGGCGGGAGCAGTTCTTC. It translates to CASSSSLGREQFF.

This rearrangement joins TRBV19 to TRBJ2-5; TRBD1 matches 7 bases. V trimming: 6 bases; J trimming: 1 base; junction bases outside the gene matches: 2. The CDR3 runs to 13 residues. In germline, CDR1 is LNHDA, CDR2 SQIVND (reference sequence). The CDR3 is CASSTGVQETQYF. Written as DNA, the CDR3 is TGTGCCAGTAGCACAGGGGTCCAAGAGACCCAGTACTTC.

This clone was observed a few times. The rearrangement joins TRBV27 to TRBJ1-2; D is ambiguous. Germline lookup yields CDR1 MNHEY and CDR2 SMNVEV (reference sequence). Trimming removed 6 bases at V and 5 bases at J, with 10 bases between. There are 12 residues in the CDR3. CDR3 loop: CASRTEGYGYTF. CDR3 in DNA: TGTGCCAGCAGGACGGAGGGTTATGGCTACACCTTC.

V is TRBV11-2 and J is TRBJ2-7, with unresolved D. V was clipped by 5 bases and J by 0 bases, with 11 bases between them. Looked up from germline, CDR1 is SGHAT and CDR2 is FQNNGV. The CDR3 sequence is 14 residues long. This CDR3 reads CASSPRTVSYEQYF. The CDR3 DNA sequence: TGTGCCAGCAGCCCCCGAACAGTCTCCTACGAGCAGTACTTC.

V usage is TRBV27 and J usage is TRBJ2-7; 7 bases agree with TRBD1. The V and J ends lost 8 bases and 2 bases, in that order; junction bases with no gene match: 3. CDR1 MNHEY and CDR2 SMNVEV come from the germline V gene (reference sequence). The CDR3 consists of 12 residues. For the CDR3, the DNA is TGTGCCAGCCGGGACAGCCCCTACGAGCAGTACTTC. This codes for CASRDSPYEQYF.

This chain joins TRBV5-8 and TRBJ2-3; D unresolved. Trimming took off 4 bases at V and 3 bases at J, with 6 bases between the two ends. Germline assignment: CDR1 SGHTS and CDR2 YDEGEE. The CDR3 contains 12 residues. The CDR3 loop reads CASSQLTDTQYF. The CDR3 bases are TGTGCCAGCAGCCAACTAACAGATACGCAGTATTTT. The variable domain in full, with the rest retrieved from reference TRBV5-8 and TRBJ2-3, is EAGVTQSPTHLIKTRGQQATLRCSPISGHTSVYWYQQALGLGLQFLLWYDEGEERNRGNFPPRFSGRQFPNYSSELNVNALELEDSALYLCASSQLTDTQYFGPGTRLTVL.

The chain recombines TRBV6-5 with TRBJ1-4; 8 nucleotides match TRBD1. CDR3 length equals 14 residues. After removal of 5 bases from V and 8 bases from J, the junction contained 7 bases not matched to a gene. In germline, CDR1 is MNHEY, CDR2 SVGAGI. Here the CDR3 DNA reads TGTGCCAGCAGTGATGGACAGGGCCGAGAAAAACTGTTTTTT. The encoded protein is CASSDGQGREKLFF.

The chain is built from TRBV7-6 and TRBJ2-3; D perhaps matches TRBD2 (5 bases). The CDR3 totals 16 residues. Germline CDR1 and CDR2: SGHVS and FNYEAQ. Trimming pared 0 bases from V and 4 bases from J, leaving 14 bases between. Here the CDR3 reads CASSLASSLVPDTQYF. The CDR3 DNA is TGTGCCAGCAGCTTAGCTTCTAGCCTTGTCCCAGATACGCAGTATTTT.

The rearrangement joins TRBV6-1 to TRBJ1-5; D possibly corresponds to TRBD1 (5 bases). V was clipped by 9 bases and J by 0 bases, with 9 bases between them. Germline loops: CDR1 MNHNS, CDR2 SASEGT. The CDR3 has 13 residues. CDR3 in DNA: TGTGCCAGTCACAGGATTAGCAATCAGCCCCAGCATTTT. It is translated as CASHRISNQPQHF.

The chain carries TRBV5-4 and TRBJ2-2; no firm D call. V lost 2 bases to trimming and J lost 7 bases, with 6 bases between them. The germline V gene has CDR1 SGHNT and CDR2 YYREEE (reference sequence). The CDR3 spans 12 residues. The CDR3 reads CASSFNLGELFF. The DNA of the CDR3 is TGTGCCAGCAGCTTTAATCTCGGGGAGCTGTTTTTT.

The chain is built from TRBV5-1 and TRBJ1-4; 9 bases fit TRBD1. CDR1 and CDR2 from the germline V gene are SGHRS and YFSETQ. With 3 bases clipped from V and 2 bases from J, the junction kept 8 bases outside the gene matches. This CDR3 region has 17 residues. For the CDR3, the DNA is TGCGCCAGCAGCTCGTTTACCGGGACAGGGACTAATGAAAAACTGTTTTTT. Protein product: CASSSFTGTGTNEKLFF.

V and J are TRBV27 and TRBJ2-7; TRBD2 aligns across 7 bases. V was pared by 5 bases and J by 7 bases, with 11 bases of the junction left unmatched. The V gene's germline CDR1 is MNHEY and CDR2 SMNVEV (reference sequence). The CDR3 sequence is 14 residues long. The CDR3 region is CASSPGGSSREQYF. CDR3 coding DNA: TGTGCCAGCAGTCCCGGGGGGAGTTCAAGGGAGCAGTACTTC.

The chain has TRBV15 and TRBJ1-5; the match to TRBD1 covers 7 bases. J gave up 3 bases and V 0 bases, and 5 bases lay outside the gene matches. CDR3 length: 16 residues. Germline V gives CDR1 LNHNV, CDR2 YYDKDF (reference sequence). The CDR3 region has the DNA TGTGCCACCAGCAGAGATTTGGGACAGCTCAATCAGCCCCAGCATTTT. This gives the protein CATSRDLGQLNQPQHF. The whole variable domain, filled in from reference TRBV15 and TRBJ1-5, reads DAMVIQNPRYQVTQFGKPVTLSCSQTLNHNVMYWYQQKSSQAPKLLFHYYDKDFNNEADTPDNFQSRRPNTSFCFLDIRSPGLGDTAMYLCATSRDLGQLNQPQHFGDGTRLSIL.

J is TRBJ2-2 and V is TRBV6-5; maybe TRBD1 (5 bases). From germline, CDR1 is MNHEY and CDR2 SVGAGI. V lost 2 bases to trimming and J lost 5 bases, with 9 bases between them. This CDR3 has 14 amino acids. CDR3 loop: CASSYKGYTGELFF. CDR3 DNA: TGTGCCAGCAGTTACAAGGGGTATACCGGGGAGCTGTTTTTT.